Each of the 9 T cell receptor beta chains below was sequenced from the same sample in a study of prognosis after radiotherapy for stage I lung cancer. The study amplified the TCR beta CDR3 region from genomic DNA. This amplification was carried out by two rounds of multiplex PCR. The first PCR round targeted every TRBV and TRBJ gene with specific primers. Each CDR3 protein is one row after TCRdb ran MiXCR on the multiplex PCR reads. The sample lists about 35,000 distinct CDR3 sequences, approximately 36% occurring once. Sequences were derived from PBMCs, sampled before or after stereotactic body radiation therapy (not recorded which). These receptors all stem from a donor older than 45 with non-small cell lung cancer.

This clonotype was recorded at least ten times. The V call is TRBV18, the J call TRBJ1-2, with a possible D match to TRBD1 (5 bases). The CDR3 consists of 14 residues. The germline CDR1 and CDR2 sequences are KGHSH and LQKENI. Deletions cut 6 bases from V and 4 bases from J, with 15 bases between. This CDR3 is CASSPRDAGYGYTF. The CDR3 coding sequence is TGTGCCAGCTCGCCCAGGGATGCGGGCTATGGCTACACCTTC.

There are many counts of this clonotype. This sequence joins TRBV4-2 and TRBJ2-7; maybe TRBD1 (5 bases). Trimming removed 0 bases from V and 1 base from J, with 13 bases in between. From germline, CDR1 is LGHNA and CDR2 YNFKEQ. The CDR3 is 16 amino acids. This chain's CDR3 is CASSQESRVGSYEQYF. CDR3 nucleotide sequence: TGTGCCAGCAGCCAAGAATCCAGGGTAGGGTCCTACGAGCAGTACTTC.

This clonotype showed up many times. V and J are TRBV18 and TRBJ2-5, with D perhaps matching TRBD2 (6 bases). The V end was cut by 6 bases, the J end by 1 base, with 9 bases between. In germline, CDR1 is KGHSH, CDR2 LQKENI. The CDR3 contains 13 residues. CDR3 DNA: TGTGCCAGCTCTCGGGACTTCCAAGAGACCCAGTACTTC. It encodes CASSRDFQETQYF.

Turning to this clonotype: This clone may be a read error of a much larger clone one base away. The chain employs TRBV30 and TRBJ1-1; D unclear. With 5 bases removed from V and 11 bases from J, the gap between germline ends came to 15 bases. Looked up from germline, CDR1 is GTSNPN and CDR2 is SVGIG (reference sequence). CDR3 length: 11 residues. CDR3 region: CAWGSTTSAFF. CDR3 nucleotides: TGTGCCTGGGGAAGTACTACGAGCGCTTTCTTT.

A word on this clonotype: Being one base from a much bigger clone, this may be a read error. The rearrangement links TRBV6-4 to TRBJ2-2; D not resolved. Germline CDR1 and CDR2: MRHNA and SNTAGT. The CDR3 extends over 13 amino acids. The CDR3 nucleotides read TGTGCCAACAGTTACGTCACGGCCGGGGAGCTGTTTTTT. This translates into CANSYVTAGELFF.

The V gene is TRBV3-1, the J gene TRBJ2-7, with D possibly TRBD2 on 5 matching bases. This CDR3 has 14 amino acids. Trimming removed 7 bases at V and 2 bases at J, with 15 bases between. Germline V gives CDR1 LGHDT, CDR2 YNNKEL (reference sequence). The DNA of the CDR3 is TGTGCCAGCACCGAGAACTGGGGAGCCTACGAGCAGTACTTC. Its protein product is CASTENWGAYEQYF.

This clonotype was seen many times. This sequence joins TRBV7-8 and TRBJ1-3, with a possible D match to TRBD1 (5 bases). The germline CDR1 and CDR2 sequences are SGHVS and FQNEAQ. The germline V and J ends were trimmed by 5 bases and 0 bases, with 8 bases remaining between them. The CDR3 is 14 residues long. The CDR3 DNA reads as TGTGCCAGCAGCCTAGGGGACTCTGGAAACACCATATATTTT. Encoded protein: CASSLGDSGNTIYF.

In the case of this clonotype: A read error may be the cause here, since a much bigger clone is one base away. This chain uses TRBV7-9 with TRBJ2-3; D gene ambiguous. Trimming pared 2 bases from V and 4 bases from J, leaving 10 bases between. CDR1 and CDR2 from the germline V gene are SEHNR and FQNEAQ (reference sequence). The CDR3 is made up of 14 amino acids. The CDR3 here is CASSLRVRSDTQYF. The CDR3 DNA reads TGTGCCAGCAGCTTAAGAGTTCGGTCAGATACGCAGTATTTT. The full variable domain, its missing parts supplied by reference TRBV7-9 and TRBJ2-3, is DTGVSQNPRHKITKRGQNVTFRCDPISEHNRLYWYRQTLGQGPEFLTYFQNEAQLEKSRLLSDRFSAERPKGSFSTLEIQRTEQGDSAMYLCASSLRVRSDTQYFGPGTRLTVL.

This clonotype was counted at least ten times. This chain links TRBV12-5 with TRBJ2-2; D uncertain. CDR1 is LGHNT and CDR2 is FRNRAP in the germline V gene. The CDR3 extends over 11 amino acids. Trimming pared 3 bases from V and 9 bases from J, leaving 5 bases between. The CDR3 spells CASGLERELFF. CDR3 in DNA: TGTGCTAGTGGTTTAGAGAGGGAGCTGTTTTTT.